This T cell receptor beta chain was sequenced in a study of blood T cell repertoires in COVID-19. Overall study: The United States, Italy and Spain provided the acute and convalescent COVID-19 samples.

This clone showed up just once. Original handling: Amplification with reference gene primers provided the estimates of nucleated cell counts. The table came from immunoSEQ multiplex PCR; TCRdb's copy has only in-frame clones and leaves some out. V, J and clone size are taken as reported in that table, and D and trimming were inferred from the DNA itself. The top ten hold about a fifth of the sample, which has about 3,400 clones, 60% to 75% seen once. This CDR3 contains 16 residues. V shed 0 bases, J shed 4 bases, and the junction held 9 bases outside the gene matches. The V gene's germline CDR1 is SGDLS and CDR2 YYNGEE.

This sequence joins TRBV9 and TRBJ1-2; 7 nucleotides line up with TRBD1. Material for sequencing was peripheral blood. The TCR was taken from a man in his sixties or seventies with active COVID-19. The CDR3 reads CASSVVGSAGGYGYTF. CDR3 nucleotides: TGTGCCAGCAGCGTAGTAGGTTCAGCAGGGGGCTATGGCTACACCTTC.